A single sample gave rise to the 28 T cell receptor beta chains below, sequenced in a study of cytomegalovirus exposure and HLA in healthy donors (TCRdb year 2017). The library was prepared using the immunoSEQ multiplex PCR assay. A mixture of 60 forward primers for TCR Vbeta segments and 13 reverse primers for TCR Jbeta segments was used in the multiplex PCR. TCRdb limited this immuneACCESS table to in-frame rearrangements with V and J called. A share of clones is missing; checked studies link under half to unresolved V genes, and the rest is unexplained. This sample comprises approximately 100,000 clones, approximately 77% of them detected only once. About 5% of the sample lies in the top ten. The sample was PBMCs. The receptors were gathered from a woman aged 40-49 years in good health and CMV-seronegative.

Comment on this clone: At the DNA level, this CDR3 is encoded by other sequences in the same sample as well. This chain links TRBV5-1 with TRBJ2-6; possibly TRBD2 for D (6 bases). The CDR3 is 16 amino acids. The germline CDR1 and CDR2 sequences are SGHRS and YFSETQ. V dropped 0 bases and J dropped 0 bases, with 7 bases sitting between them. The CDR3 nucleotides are TGCGCCAGCAGCTTGGGCGGGGTCTCTGGGGCCAACGTCCTGACTTTC. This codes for CASSLGGVSGANVLTF.

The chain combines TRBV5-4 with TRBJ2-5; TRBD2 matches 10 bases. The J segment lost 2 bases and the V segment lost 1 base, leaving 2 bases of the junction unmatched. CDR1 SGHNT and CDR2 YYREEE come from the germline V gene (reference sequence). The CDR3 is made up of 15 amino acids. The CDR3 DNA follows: TGTGCCAGCAGCTTGAAACTAGCGGGACAAGAGACCCAGTACTTC. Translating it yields CASSLKLAGQETQYF.

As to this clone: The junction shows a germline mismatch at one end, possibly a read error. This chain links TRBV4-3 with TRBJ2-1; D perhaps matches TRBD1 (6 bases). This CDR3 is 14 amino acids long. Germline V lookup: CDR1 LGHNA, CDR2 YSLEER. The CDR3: CASSPRTVYSEQFF. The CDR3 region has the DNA TGCGCCAGCAGCCCGAGGACAGTTTACAGTGAGCAGTTCTTC.

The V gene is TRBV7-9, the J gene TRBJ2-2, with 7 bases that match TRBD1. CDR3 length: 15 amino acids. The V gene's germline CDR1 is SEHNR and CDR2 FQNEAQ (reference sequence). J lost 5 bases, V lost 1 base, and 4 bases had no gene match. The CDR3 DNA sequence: TGTGCCAGCAGCTTAGTATGGGACAGAACCGGGGAGCTGTTTTTT. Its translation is CASSLVWDRTGELFF.

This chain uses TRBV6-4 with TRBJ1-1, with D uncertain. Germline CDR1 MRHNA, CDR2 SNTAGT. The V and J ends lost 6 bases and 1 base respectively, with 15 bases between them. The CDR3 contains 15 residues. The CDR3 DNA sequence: TGTGCCAGCAGGGGAGATTCTAGAGGGAACACTGAAGCTTTCTTT. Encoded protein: CASRGDSRGNTEAFF.

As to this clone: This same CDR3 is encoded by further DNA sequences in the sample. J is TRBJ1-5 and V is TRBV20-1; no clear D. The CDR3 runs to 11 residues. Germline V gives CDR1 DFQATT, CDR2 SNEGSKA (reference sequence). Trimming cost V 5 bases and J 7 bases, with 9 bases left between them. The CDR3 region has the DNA TGCAGTGCTGGCTCAGGACAGCCCCAGCATTTT. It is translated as CSAGSGQPQHF.

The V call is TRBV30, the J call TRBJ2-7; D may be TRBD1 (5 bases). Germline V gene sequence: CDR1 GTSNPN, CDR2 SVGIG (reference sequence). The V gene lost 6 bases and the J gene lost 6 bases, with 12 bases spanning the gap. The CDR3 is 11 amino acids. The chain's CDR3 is CACEKGVEQYF. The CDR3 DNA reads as TGTGCCTGCGAAAAAGGGGTCGAGCAGTACTTC.

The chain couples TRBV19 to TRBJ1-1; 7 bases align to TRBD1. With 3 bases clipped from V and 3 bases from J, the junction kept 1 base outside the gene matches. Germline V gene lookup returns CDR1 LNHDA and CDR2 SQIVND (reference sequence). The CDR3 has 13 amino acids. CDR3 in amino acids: CASSIDRDTEAFF. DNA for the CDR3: TGTGCCAGTAGTATCGACAGGGACACTGAAGCTTTCTTT.

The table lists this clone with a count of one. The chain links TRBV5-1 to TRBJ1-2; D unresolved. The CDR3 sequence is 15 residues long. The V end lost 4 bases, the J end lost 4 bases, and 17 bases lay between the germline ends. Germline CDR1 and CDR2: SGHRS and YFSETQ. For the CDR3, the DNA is TGCGCCAGCAGCCAGGTGGAAACAATTCCCTATGGCTACACCTTC. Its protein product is CASSQVETIPYGYTF.

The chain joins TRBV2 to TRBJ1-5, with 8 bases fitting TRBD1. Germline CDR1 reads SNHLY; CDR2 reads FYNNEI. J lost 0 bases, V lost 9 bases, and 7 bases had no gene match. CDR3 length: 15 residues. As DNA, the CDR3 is TGTGCCAGTGCGCAGGGGGCCCATAGCAATCAGCCCCAGCATTTT. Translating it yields CASAQGAHSNQPQHF.

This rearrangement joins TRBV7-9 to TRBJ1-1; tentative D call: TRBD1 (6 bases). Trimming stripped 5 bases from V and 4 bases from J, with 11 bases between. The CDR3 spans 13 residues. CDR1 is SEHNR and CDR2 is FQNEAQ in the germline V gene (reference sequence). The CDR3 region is CASSQGTVTEAFF. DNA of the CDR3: TGTGCCAGCAGCCAGGGGACGGTCACTGAAGCTTTCTTT.

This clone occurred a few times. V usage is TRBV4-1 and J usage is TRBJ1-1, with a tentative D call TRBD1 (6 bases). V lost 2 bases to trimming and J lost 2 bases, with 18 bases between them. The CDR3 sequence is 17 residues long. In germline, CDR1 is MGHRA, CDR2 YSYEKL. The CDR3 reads CASSQLGGRKDNTEAFF. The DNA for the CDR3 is TGCGCCAGCAGCCAATTGGGGGGGCGAAAGGATAACACTGAAGCTTTCTTT.

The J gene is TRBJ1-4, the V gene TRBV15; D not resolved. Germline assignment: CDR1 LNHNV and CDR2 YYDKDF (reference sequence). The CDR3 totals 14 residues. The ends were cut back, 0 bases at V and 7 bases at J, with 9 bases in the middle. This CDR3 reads CATSRDRGSEKLFF. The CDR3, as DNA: TGTGCCACCAGCAGAGACCGTGGCAGTGAAAAACTGTTTTTT.

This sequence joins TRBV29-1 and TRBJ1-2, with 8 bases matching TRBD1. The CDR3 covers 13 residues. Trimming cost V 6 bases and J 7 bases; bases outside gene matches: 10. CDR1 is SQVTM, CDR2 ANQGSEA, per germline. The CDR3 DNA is TGCAGCGTCTTAGCCAGGACAGGGCTTGGCTACACCTTC. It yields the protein CSVLARTGLGYTF.

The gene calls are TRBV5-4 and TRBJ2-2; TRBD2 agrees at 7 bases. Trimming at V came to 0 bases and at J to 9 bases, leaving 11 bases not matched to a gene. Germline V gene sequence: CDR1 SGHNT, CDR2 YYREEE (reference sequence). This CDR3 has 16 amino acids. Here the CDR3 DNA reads TGTGCCAGCAGCTTGGGAGACCGTAGCGGGCACCGGGAGCTGTTTTTT. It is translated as CASSLGDRSGHRELFF.

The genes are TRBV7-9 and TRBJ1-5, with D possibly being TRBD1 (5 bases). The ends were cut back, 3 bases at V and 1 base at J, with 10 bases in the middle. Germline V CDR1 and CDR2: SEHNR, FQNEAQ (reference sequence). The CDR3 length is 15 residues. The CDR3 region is CASSFAAGSNQPQHF. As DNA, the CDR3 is TGTGCCAGCAGCTTCGCGGCAGGGAGCAATCAGCCCCAGCATTTT.

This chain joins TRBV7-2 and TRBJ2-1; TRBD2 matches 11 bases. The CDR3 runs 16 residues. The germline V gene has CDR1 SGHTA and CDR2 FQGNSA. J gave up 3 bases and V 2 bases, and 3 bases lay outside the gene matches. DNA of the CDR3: TGTGCCAGCAGCTTATTTACTAGCGGGGGCTACAATGAGCAGTTCTTC. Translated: CASSLFTSGGYNEQFF.

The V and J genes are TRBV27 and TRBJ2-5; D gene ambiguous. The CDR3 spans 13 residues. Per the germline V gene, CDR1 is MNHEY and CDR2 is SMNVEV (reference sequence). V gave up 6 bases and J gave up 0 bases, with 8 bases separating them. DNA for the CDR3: TGTGCCAGCAGCTTCGCGTACCAAGAGACCCAGTACTTC. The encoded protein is CASSFAYQETQYF.

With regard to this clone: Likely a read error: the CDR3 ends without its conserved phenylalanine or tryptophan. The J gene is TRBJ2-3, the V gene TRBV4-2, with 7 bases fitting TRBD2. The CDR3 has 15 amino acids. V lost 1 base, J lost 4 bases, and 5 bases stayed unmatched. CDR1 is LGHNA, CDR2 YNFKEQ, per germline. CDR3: CASSQAGGRADTQYV. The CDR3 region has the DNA TGTGCCAGCAGCCAAGCGGGGGGTAGGGCAGATACGCAGTATGTT.

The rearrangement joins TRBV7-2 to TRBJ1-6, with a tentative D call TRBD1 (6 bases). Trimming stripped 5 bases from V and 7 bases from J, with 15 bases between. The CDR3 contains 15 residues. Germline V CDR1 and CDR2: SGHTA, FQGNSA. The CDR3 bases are TGTGCCAGCAGCGCGCAAGGGACACACAATTCACCCCTCCACTTT. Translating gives CASSAQGTHNSPLHF.

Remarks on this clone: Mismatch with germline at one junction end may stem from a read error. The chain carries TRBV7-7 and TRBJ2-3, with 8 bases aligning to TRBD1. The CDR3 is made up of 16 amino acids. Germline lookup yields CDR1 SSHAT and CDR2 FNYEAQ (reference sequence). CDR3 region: CASSFGLDRATDTQYF. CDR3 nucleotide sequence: TGTGCTAGCAGCTTTGGATTGGACAGGGCGACAGATACGCAGTATTTT.

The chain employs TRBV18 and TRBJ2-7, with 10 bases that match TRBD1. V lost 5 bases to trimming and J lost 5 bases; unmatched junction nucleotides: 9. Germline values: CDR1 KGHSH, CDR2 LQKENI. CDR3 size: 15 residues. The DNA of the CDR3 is TGTGCCAGCTCATTCCGGGACAGGGGTATCCACGAGCAGTACTTC. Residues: CASSFRDRGIHEQYF. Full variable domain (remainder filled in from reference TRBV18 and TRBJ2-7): NAGVMQNPRHLVRRRGQEARLRCSPMKGHSHVYWYRQLPEEGLKFMVYLQKENIIDESGMPKERFSAEFPKEGPSILRIQQVVRGDSAAYFCASSFRDRGIHEQYFGPGTRLTVT.

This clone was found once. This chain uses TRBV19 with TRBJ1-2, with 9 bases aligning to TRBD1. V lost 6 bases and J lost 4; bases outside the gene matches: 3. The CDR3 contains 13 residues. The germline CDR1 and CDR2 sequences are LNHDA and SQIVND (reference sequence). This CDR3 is CASSPGQGYGYTF. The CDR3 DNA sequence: TGTGCCAGTAGCCCGGGACAGGGCTATGGCTACACCTTC.

The CDR3 region is CASSPVQGGRYIQYF. CDR3 sequence (DNA): TGTGCCAGCAGCCCCGTCCAGGGGGGCCGATACATTCAGTACTTC. The J gene is TRBJ2-4, the V gene TRBV4-2; possibly TRBD1 for D (7 bases). This CDR3 spans 15 amino acids. The ends were cut back, 4 bases at V and 8 bases at J, with 18 bases in the middle. Germline lookup yields CDR1 LGHNA and CDR2 YNFKEQ.

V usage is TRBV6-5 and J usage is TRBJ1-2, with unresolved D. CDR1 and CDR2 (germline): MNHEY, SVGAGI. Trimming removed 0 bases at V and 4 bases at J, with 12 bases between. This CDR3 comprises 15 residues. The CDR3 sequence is CASSYSSRGPYGYTF. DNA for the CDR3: TGTGCCAGCAGTTACTCGTCCCGTGGCCCCTATGGCTACACCTTC.

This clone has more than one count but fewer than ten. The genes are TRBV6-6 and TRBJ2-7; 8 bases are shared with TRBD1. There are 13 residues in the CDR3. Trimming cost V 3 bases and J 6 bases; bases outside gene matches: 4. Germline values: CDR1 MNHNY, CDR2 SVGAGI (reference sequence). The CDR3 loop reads CASSYNRGSEQYF. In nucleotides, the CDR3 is TGTGCCAGCAGTTATAACAGGGGGAGCGAGCAGTACTTC.

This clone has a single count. The CDR3 DNA sequence: TGCAGCGTTACTGCCAATGAGCAGTTCTTC. Encoded protein: CSVTANEQFF. This chain connects TRBV29-1 to TRBJ2-1; D ambiguous. This CDR3 is built from 10 residues. With 5 bases removed from V and 6 bases from J, the gap between germline ends came to 5 bases. The germline V gene encodes CDR1 SQVTM and CDR2 ANQGSEA.

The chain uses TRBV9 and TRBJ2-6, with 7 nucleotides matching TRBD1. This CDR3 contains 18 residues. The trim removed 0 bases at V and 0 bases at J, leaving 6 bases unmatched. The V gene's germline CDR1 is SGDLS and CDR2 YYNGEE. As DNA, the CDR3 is TGTGCCAGCAGCGTAGGGACAGGATTCTACTCTGGGGCCAACGTCCTGACTTTC. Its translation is CASSVGTGFYSGANVLTF.